The rows below give T cell receptor beta chains drawn from one sample of a study of cytomegalovirus exposure and HLA in healthy donors. The protocol was immunoSEQ multiplex PCR, while the TCRdb copy is restricted to in-frame clones and leaves out a portion. This sample carries 200,000 to 250,000 clones, over 80% of them seen once, and the ten largest clones take around 5.6%. Material for sequencing was PBMCs. The receptors come from a woman aged 18-35 years in good health and CMV-seronegative. The CDR3 runs from the conserved cysteine through the conserved F or W. Fields, in order: J gene, V gene, D gene, CDR3 protein. A D gene is named only where the DNA matches it firmly.

TRBJ2-1	TRBV19	TRBD1	CASSSPAGTGLNEQFF
TRBJ2-7	TRBV11-2	.	CASRFGEALEQYF
TRBJ2-7	TRBV11-2	.	CASSLGGTYEQYF
TRBJ2-5	TRBV2	TRBD1	CASSAGQGSQETQYF
TRBJ1-1	TRBV18	TRBD1	CASSGQGDTEAFF
TRBJ2-3	TRBV7-6	.	CASSPIVARTDTQYF
TRBJ2-5	TRBV6-1	.	CASRFQVTLSETQYF
TRBJ2-7	TRBV6-5	.	CASRTYRSYEQYF
TRBJ2-5	TRBV6-6	.	CASSRPGLNQETQYF
TRBJ2-1	TRBV5-1	.	CASSLEGGYEQFF
TRBJ1-5	TRBV6-5	.	CASSSSGRRNQPQHF
TRBJ2-5	TRBV6-5	TRBD1	CASSYSRGLQETQYF
TRBJ2-5	TRBV30	TRBD2	CACLPGTSGEETQYF
TRBJ2-1	TRBV7-2	.	CASSLVGEARYNEQFF
TRBJ2-3	TRBV7-7	TRBD1	CASSLGQGARADTQYF
TRBJ2-3	TRBV6-1	.	CASSDASGTDTQYF
TRBJ1-2	TRBV5-1	.	CASSPGTVGGYTF